These 10 T cell receptor beta chains were sequenced from one sample in a study of blood T cell repertoires in COVID-19. Repertoires were generated with immunoSEQ multiplex PCR, while TCRdb's copy carries only in-frame clones and drops some. This sample carries some 400,000 clones, around 87% of them seen once, and the ten largest clones take about 2.3%. The sample comprised peripheral blood. Source of these receptors: a woman in her fifties or sixties with COVID-19, enrolled during active disease.

This chain joins TRBV7-2 and TRBJ2-6; 10 positions match TRBD1. CDR1 is SGHTA and CDR2 is FQGNSA in the germline V gene. Trimming cost V 5 bases and J 0 bases; bases outside gene matches: 10. The CDR3 spans 19 residues. Here the CDR3 DNA reads TGTGCCAGCAGCCCCCGAGGGACAGGGGTCAGCTCTGGGGCCAACGTCCTGACTTTC. This gives the protein CASSPRGTGVSSGANVLTF.

The chain employs TRBV19 and TRBJ1-2, with 7 nucleotides matching TRBD1. Germline V gene data show CDR1 as LNHDA and CDR2 as SQIVND (reference sequence). J gave up 0 bases and V 6 bases, and 19 bases lay outside the gene matches. The CDR3 loop spans 19 amino acids. CDR3 sequence reads: CASSITRDPRTGSNYGYTF. CDR3 coding DNA: TGTGCCAGTAGCATCACTCGTGACCCGAGGACAGGATCTAACTATGGCTACACCTTC.

The chain has TRBV3-1 (or the pseudogene TRBV3-2) and TRBJ1-4; D might be TRBD1 (6 bases). The CDR3 totals 13 residues. The germline V and J ends were trimmed by 1 base and 6 bases, with 6 bases remaining between them. Germline loops: CDR1 LGHDT, CDR2 YNNKEL (reference sequence). The CDR3 DNA reads as TGTGCCAGCAGCCAAGGACAGGATGAAAAACTGTTTTTT. It translates to CASSQGQDEKLFF.

This chain links TRBV3-1 (or the pseudogene TRBV3-2) with TRBJ1-5, with 10 nucleotides matching TRBD1. V shed 4 bases and J 6 bases; nucleotides not matched to a gene: 3. Germline CDR1 and CDR2: LGHDT and YNNKEL (reference sequence). The CDR3 runs to 14 residues. The CDR3 nucleotides are TGTGCCAGCAGCCGGGGACAGGGGTTTCAGCCCCAGCATTTT. Translated: CASSRGQGFQPQHF.

The chain recombines TRBV6-6 with TRBJ2-3, with 12 bases fitting TRBD2. Looked up from germline, CDR1 is MNHNY and CDR2 is SVGAGI (reference sequence). The CDR3 spans 19 residues. J gave up 2 bases and V 5 bases, and 14 bases lay outside the gene matches. In DNA, the CDR3 is TGTGCCAGCAGTCCCACTCATCGACTAGCGGGGGCCCCCACAGATACGCAGTATTTT. It yields the protein CASSPTHRLAGAPTDTQYF.

The chain joins TRBV28 to TRBJ1-5; 8 bases match TRBD1. The trim removed 4 bases at V and 2 bases at J, leaving 4 bases unmatched. This CDR3 has 15 amino acids. The germline V gene encodes CDR1 MDHEN and CDR2 SYDVKM. This CDR3 reads CASSYDRGRNQPQHF. The CDR3 coding sequence is TGTGCCAGCAGTTACGACAGGGGACGCAATCAGCCCCAGCATTTT.

V is TRBV5-1 and J is TRBJ1-2; possible D gene TRBD1, 6 bases. Germline V gene lookup returns CDR1 SGHRS and CDR2 YFSETQ. The V and J ends lost 0 bases and 4 bases respectively, with 16 bases between them. CDR3 length: 16 amino acids. This CDR3 is CASSLAVRGIGYGYTF. CDR3 sequence (DNA): TGCGCCAGCAGCTTGGCCGTCAGGGGCATAGGCTATGGCTACACCTTC.

This clone is a singleton in its sample. The chain employs TRBV28 and TRBJ2-7; D unresolved. Trimming removed 8 bases from V and 0 bases from J, with 8 bases in between. This CDR3 is 12 amino acids long. Germline V gives CDR1 MDHEN, CDR2 SYDVKM. CDR3 sequence: CASGSSSYEQYF. The CDR3 nucleotides are TGTGCCAGCGGTTCGAGCTCCTACGAGCAGTACTTC.

V and J are TRBV2 and TRBJ1-5; D ambiguous. Trimming left V 5 bases short and J 0 bases short, with 11 bases between. Germline loops: CDR1 SNHLY, CDR2 FYNNEI. This CDR3 has 15 amino acids. The CDR3 region is CASSFTADSNQPQHF. Written as DNA, the CDR3 is TGTGCCAGCAGTTTTACCGCGGATAGCAATCAGCCCCAGCATTTT.

Remarks on this clone: Other DNA sequences within the sample encode an identical CDR3. The chain employs TRBV5-1 and TRBJ1-2; tentatively, D is TRBD1 (6 bases). The CDR3 sequence is 12 residues long. Germline values: CDR1 SGHRS, CDR2 YFSETQ. Between the trimmed V and J ends, which lost 4 bases and 4 bases, there was a span of 8 bases. The DNA for the CDR3 is TGCGCCAGCAGCCCGGACAGCTATGGCTACACCTTC. It codes for CASSPDSYGYTF.